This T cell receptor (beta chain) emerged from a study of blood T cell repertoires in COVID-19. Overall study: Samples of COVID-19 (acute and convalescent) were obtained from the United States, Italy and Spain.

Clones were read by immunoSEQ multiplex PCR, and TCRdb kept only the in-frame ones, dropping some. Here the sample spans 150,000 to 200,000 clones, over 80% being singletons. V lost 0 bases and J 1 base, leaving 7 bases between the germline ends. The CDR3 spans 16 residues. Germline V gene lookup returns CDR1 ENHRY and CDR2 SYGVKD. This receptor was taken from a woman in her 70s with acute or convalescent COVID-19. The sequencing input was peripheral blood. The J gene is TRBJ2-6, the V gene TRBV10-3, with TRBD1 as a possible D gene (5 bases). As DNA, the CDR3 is TGTGCCATCAGTGAGTCGGGGCTATCTGGGGCCAACGTCCTGACTTTC. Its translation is CAISESGLSGANVLTF.